These 20 T cell receptor beta chains originate from one sample sequenced in a study of beta chain features in type 1 diabetes. Their target antigens are unknown. The entirety of the isolated RNA underwent reverse transcription, so expressed TCRB transcripts were sequenced. Method: immunoSEQ multiplex PCR; TCRdb's copy keeps in-frame clones and lacks some. The table records 150,000 to 200,000 clones, 6.5% to 8.5% of them present only once. Points from the study as a whole: Shorter TCRB CDR3s, moderately but significantly so, marked every one of the four CD4+ subsets in Type 1 diabetes patients.

The sample taken for sequencing was central memory CD4+ T cells from blood. Source of these receptors: a man between 18 and 35 years old with type 1 diabetes.

This chain's CDR3 is CASSLVAQGKETQYF. The CDR3 DNA reads TGTGCCAGCAGCTTAGTCGCACAGGGGAAGGAGACCCAGTACTTC. This sequence joins TRBV7-8 and TRBJ2-5; 7 nucleotides line up with TRBD1. Losses at the gene ends were 1 base for V and 5 bases for J; bases not matched to a gene: 7. This CDR3 spans 15 amino acids. The germline V gene encodes CDR1 SGHVS and CDR2 FQNEAQ.

A few counts support this clone. The chain employs TRBV10-3 and TRBJ2-1, with D perhaps matching TRBD2 (5 bases). Germline CDR1 and CDR2: ENHRY and SYGVKD. Trimming stripped 6 bases from V and 5 bases from J, with 11 bases between. The CDR3 runs to 13 residues. The CDR3 here is CAIRTNTNNEQFF. Written as DNA, the CDR3 is TGTGCCATCAGGACTAACACGAACAATGAGCAGTTCTTC.

This clone was counted only a few times. The rearrangement links TRBV29-1 to TRBJ2-3; D uncertain. CDR1 is SQVTM, CDR2 ANQGSEA, per germline. Between the trimmed V and J ends, which lost 3 bases and 6 bases, there was a span of 13 bases. The CDR3 consists of 13 residues. This chain's CDR3 is CSVEAVIRDTQYF. CDR3 nucleotide sequence: TGCAGCGTTGAGGCGGTGATAAGGGATACGCAGTATTTT.

This chain connects TRBV30 to TRBJ2-5; 7 positions agree with TRBD2. Germline V CDR1 and CDR2: GTSNPN, SVGIG (reference sequence). After removal of 3 bases from V and 5 bases from J, the junction contained 3 bases not matched to a gene. The CDR3 spans 12 residues. CDR3 amino acids: CAWSLGGETQYF. DNA for the CDR3: TGTGCCTGGAGCCTCGGGGGGGAGACCCAGTACTTC.

V is TRBV6-6 and J is TRBJ2-1, with D perhaps TRBD2 (6 bases). Germline V gene lookup returns CDR1 MNHNY and CDR2 SVGAGI (reference sequence). Deletions cut 2 bases from V and 9 bases from J, with 14 bases between. The CDR3 is 14 amino acids. The CDR3 coding sequence is TGTGCCAGCAGTTACACGGAGGTGGAGGGTGAGCAGTTCTTC. It yields the protein CASSYTEVEGEQFF.

This clone has a handful of counts. The chain employs TRBV18 and TRBJ2-5, with D possibly being TRBD2 (6 bases). V lost 3 bases and J 2 bases, leaving 19 bases between the germline ends. The CDR3 sequence is 17 residues long. Germline V gene sequence: CDR1 KGHSH, CDR2 LQKENI. CDR3 loop: CASSPGGALASQETQYF. The CDR3, as DNA: TGTGCCAGCTCACCGGGCGGGGCCCTGGCGTCACAAGAGACCCAGTACTTC.

The chain carries TRBV7-2 and TRBJ1-5; 7 bases are shared with TRBD1. V lost 2 bases, J lost 4 bases, and 8 bases stayed unmatched. This CDR3 contains 16 residues. The germline V gene encodes CDR1 SGHTA and CDR2 FQGNSA. As DNA, the CDR3 is TGTGCCAGCAGCTTACTTGGCAGGGGGGCAAATCAGCCCCAGCATTTT. It is translated as CASSLLGRGANQPQHF.

This clone was seen a few times. The chain couples TRBV5-6 to TRBJ1-1, with 9 bases lining up with TRBD1. The junction had 10 bases not matched to a gene; V was cut back by 1 base and J by 3 bases. Germline CDR1 and CDR2: SGHDT and YYEEEE. CDR3 length: 17 residues. The CDR3, as DNA: TGTGCCAGCAGCTTGAAATTGACAGGGGGAGAGTACACTGAAGCTTTCTTT. This gives the protein CASSLKLTGGEYTEAFF.

This clone was seen at least ten times. In DNA, the CDR3 is TGTGCCAGTAGTCCGAACTATGGCTACACCTTC. Its translation: CASSPNYGYTF. This chain joins TRBV19 and TRBJ1-2; D remains unclear. V shed 5 bases and J shed 2 bases, with 3 bases lying between them. Germline CDR1 reads LNHDA; CDR2 reads SQIVND (reference sequence). This CDR3 has 11 amino acids.

The V call is TRBV5-1, the J call TRBJ2-3; TRBD1 is a possible D gene (6 bases). This CDR3 comprises 13 residues. V lost 5 bases, J lost 2 bases, and 9 bases lay in between. CDR1 is SGHRS and CDR2 is YFSETQ in the germline V gene. The CDR3 region has the DNA TGCGCCAGCAGTGGGACAAACACAGATACGCAGTATTTT. Residues: CASSGTNTDTQYF.

This clone was counted only a few times. The V call is TRBV5-4, the J call TRBJ2-2; D is possibly TRBD1 (5 bases). This CDR3 is 13 amino acids long. Trimming stripped 0 bases from V and 6 bases from J, with 6 bases between. The germline V gene encodes CDR1 SGHNT and CDR2 YYREEE (reference sequence). The CDR3 here is CASSLAGPGELFF. CDR3 bases: TGTGCCAGCAGCTTGGCAGGGCCCGGGGAGCTGTTTTTT.

This clone was detected a few times. The chain carries TRBV4-2 and TRBJ2-7; the match to TRBD1 covers 10 bases. The length of the CDR3 is 15 residues. From germline, CDR1 is LGHNA and CDR2 YNFKEQ. V was clipped by 3 bases and J by 4 bases; unmatched bases: 6. The DNA for the CDR3 is TGTGCCAGCAGCCAGACGACAGGGGGCCTGTACGAGCAGTACTTC. This codes for CASSQTTGGLYEQYF.

The table lists this clone with a few counts. The rearrangement links TRBV7-8 to TRBJ2-3; TRBD2 matches at 8 bases. Germline lookup yields CDR1 SGHVS and CDR2 FQNEAQ. V lost 5 bases to trimming and J lost 8 bases; unmatched junction nucleotides: 12. The CDR3 contains 15 residues. This CDR3 reads CASSPSLAGLGTQYF. DNA for the CDR3: TGTGCCAGCAGCCCTTCCCTAGCGGGCCTCGGTACGCAGTATTTT.

This chain connects TRBV9 to TRBJ2-1; D is unclear. The CDR3 has 13 amino acids. V shed 0 bases and J shed 9 bases, with 10 bases lying between them. Germline V CDR1 and CDR2: SGDLS, YYNGEE. The chain's CDR3 is CASSVDLAGEQFF. In DNA, the CDR3 is TGTGCCAGCAGCGTAGATCTCGCAGGTGAGCAGTTCTTC.

This clone was detected a few times. J is TRBJ1-5 and V is TRBV15; 7 bases fit TRBD1. The germline CDR1 and CDR2 sequences are LNHNV and YYDKDF (reference sequence). This CDR3 is built from 14 residues. V was clipped by 0 bases and J by 9 bases; unmatched bases: 5. DNA for the CDR3: TGTGCCACCAGCAGAGAAAGGGGGCATGGGCCCCAGCATTTT. Its translation: CATSRERGHGPQHF.

In this sample, this clone turned up a few times. The chain couples TRBV14 to TRBJ2-5; D is perhaps TRBD1 (6 bases). The CDR3 loop spans 17 amino acids. Germline V CDR1 and CDR2: SGHDN, FVKESK. Trimming left V 0 bases short and J 2 bases short, with 16 bases between. CDR3 coding DNA: TGTGCCAGCAGCCAAGATCTACAGGGTGGGAGACAAGAGACCCAGTACTTC. It specifies CASSQDLQGGRQETQYF.

V usage is TRBV6-6 and J usage is TRBJ2-7, with TRBD2 identical over 9 bases. Germline assignment: CDR1 MNHNY and CDR2 SVGAGI (reference sequence). Germline trimming cut 2 bases from V and 2 bases from J; bases unmatched to any gene: 4. The CDR3 has 15 amino acids. The CDR3 region is CASSYARGGAYEQYF. CDR3 in DNA: TGTGCCAGCAGTTACGCGCGGGGGGGCGCCTACGAGCAGTACTTC.

The gene calls are TRBV29-1 and TRBJ1-2; maybe TRBD1 (6 bases). The length of the CDR3 is 15 residues. CDR1 is SQVTM and CDR2 is ANQGSEA in the germline V gene. Between the trimmed V and J ends, which lost 6 bases and 3 bases, there was a span of 20 bases. The chain's CDR3 is CSVPRGGGKYYGYTF. CDR3 nucleotides: TGCAGCGTCCCTCGCGGGGGCGGAAAGTACTATGGCTACACCTTC.

This chain joins TRBV6-6 and TRBJ2-5; D unresolved. With 0 bases removed from V and 2 bases from J, the gap between germline ends came to 7 bases. The CDR3 sequence is 14 residues long. In germline, CDR1 is MNHNY, CDR2 SVGAGI (reference sequence). CDR3 loop: CASSYSTSQETQYF. The CDR3 coding sequence is TGTGCCAGCAGTTACTCGACATCTCAAGAGACCCAGTACTTC.

The J gene is TRBJ1-3, the V gene TRBV30; 8 nucleotides align to TRBD1. Germline loops: CDR1 GTSNPN, CDR2 SVGIG (reference sequence). The CDR3 consists of 15 residues. Unmatched junction bases numbered 2, after V lost 1 base and J lost 0 bases. The CDR3 here is CAWSAGTGSGNTIYF. CDR3 sequence (DNA): TGTGCCTGGAGTGCCGGGACAGGCTCTGGAAACACCATATATTTT.